The rows below give T cell receptor beta chains drawn from one sample of a study of Graves' ophthalmopathy and Graves' hyperthyroidism. MiXCR, run by TCRdb on the multiplex PCR reads, gives a single entry per CDR3 protein. The repertoire has about 230,000 distinct CDR3 sequences, less than 55% of them found once; the top ten carry approximately 51%. The specimen was peripheral blood. These receptors were collected from an adult man with Graves' ophthalmopathy. Each CDR3 is given without its conserved first and last residue. The order of the fields is CDR3 protein, V gene, J gene, clone size. Expanded clones get a size class; other rows say once, few or many, or leave the size out.

cdr3_aa: ASRQGRGGDTEAF
v_call: TRBV9
j_call: TRBJ1-1
clone_size: few

cdr3_aa: SASNHQGANEKLF
v_call: TRBV20-1
j_call: TRBJ1-4
clone_size: NA

cdr3_aa: ASRGPQYEQY
v_call: TRBV2
j_call: TRBJ2-7
clone_size: NA

cdr3_aa: SAFKQGRGGPDYGYT
v_call: TRBV29-1
j_call: TRBJ1-2
clone_size: NA

cdr3_aa: ATSEGVGELF
v_call: TRBV24-1
j_call: TRBJ2-2
clone_size: many

cdr3_aa: ASSQNRVEQF
v_call: TRBV27
j_call: TRBJ2-1
clone_size: NA

cdr3_aa: SASSQGNTEAF
v_call: TRBV20-1
j_call: TRBJ1-1
clone_size: few

cdr3_aa: ASSSPGAGGYYGYT
v_call: TRBV9
j_call: TRBJ1-2
clone_size: once

cdr3_aa: AISEGTVTSNTGELF
v_call: TRBV10-3
j_call: TRBJ2-2
clone_size: few

cdr3_aa: ASSLGGRSYGQY
v_call: TRBV7-2
j_call: TRBJ2-7
clone_size: NA

cdr3_aa: ASTPEAGRYDYT
v_call: TRBV2
j_call: TRBJ1-2
clone_size: NA

cdr3_aa: SARYHTEAF
v_call: TRBV20-1
j_call: TRBJ1-1
clone_size: NA

cdr3_aa: ASSLRLQTTYEQY
v_call: TRBV5-5
j_call: TRBJ2-7
clone_size: NA

cdr3_aa: ASLLGSTNEKLF
v_call: TRBV2
j_call: TRBJ1-4
clone_size: NA

cdr3_aa: SGVRREQY
v_call: TRBV29-1
j_call: NA
clone_size: NA

cdr3_aa: ASSLDQAARSYEQY
v_call: TRBV7-9
j_call: TRBJ2-7
clone_size: few

cdr3_aa: SAREPTGNTEAF
v_call: TRBV20-1
j_call: TRBJ1-1
clone_size: many

cdr3_aa: ASSLGAFSPLH
v_call: TRBV7-8
j_call: TRBJ1-6
clone_size: NA

cdr3_aa: ATSRDPQGARSTGELF
v_call: TRBV15
j_call: TRBJ2-2
clone_size: few

cdr3_aa: ASSTGTSVYEQY
v_call: TRBV5-1
j_call: TRBJ2-7
clone_size: NA

cdr3_aa: AISEPDRNSGYT
v_call: TRBV10-3
j_call: TRBJ1-2
clone_size: many

cdr3_aa: ASSEGALGSPLH
v_call: TRBV2
j_call: TRBJ1-6
clone_size: NA

cdr3_aa: ASSTGTVTIPGANVLT
v_call: TRBV19
j_call: TRBJ2-6
clone_size: NA

cdr3_aa: SARDLETGASSPGYT
v_call: TRBV20-1
j_call: TRBJ1-2
clone_size: NA

cdr3_aa: SARTRENTEAF
v_call: TRBV20-1
j_call: TRBJ1-1
clone_size: NA

cdr3_aa: ASSTQGQGGNGYT
v_call: TRBV19
j_call: TRBJ1-2
clone_size: NA

cdr3_aa: SVEQGPETQY
v_call: TRBV29-1
j_call: TRBJ2-5
clone_size: few

cdr3_aa: ASSGGKYSNQPQH
v_call: TRBV6-2/TRBV6-3
j_call: TRBJ1-5
clone_size: NA